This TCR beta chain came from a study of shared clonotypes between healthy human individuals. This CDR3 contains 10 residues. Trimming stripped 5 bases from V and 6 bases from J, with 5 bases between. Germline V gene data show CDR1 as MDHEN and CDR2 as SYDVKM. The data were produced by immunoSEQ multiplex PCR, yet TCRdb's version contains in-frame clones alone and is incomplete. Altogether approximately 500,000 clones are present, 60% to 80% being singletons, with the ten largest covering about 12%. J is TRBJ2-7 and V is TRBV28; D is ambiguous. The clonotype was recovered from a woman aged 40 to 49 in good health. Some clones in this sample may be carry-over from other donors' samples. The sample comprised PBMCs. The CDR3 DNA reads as TGTGCCAGCAGTGGCATCGAGCAGTACTTC. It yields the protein CASSGIEQYF.